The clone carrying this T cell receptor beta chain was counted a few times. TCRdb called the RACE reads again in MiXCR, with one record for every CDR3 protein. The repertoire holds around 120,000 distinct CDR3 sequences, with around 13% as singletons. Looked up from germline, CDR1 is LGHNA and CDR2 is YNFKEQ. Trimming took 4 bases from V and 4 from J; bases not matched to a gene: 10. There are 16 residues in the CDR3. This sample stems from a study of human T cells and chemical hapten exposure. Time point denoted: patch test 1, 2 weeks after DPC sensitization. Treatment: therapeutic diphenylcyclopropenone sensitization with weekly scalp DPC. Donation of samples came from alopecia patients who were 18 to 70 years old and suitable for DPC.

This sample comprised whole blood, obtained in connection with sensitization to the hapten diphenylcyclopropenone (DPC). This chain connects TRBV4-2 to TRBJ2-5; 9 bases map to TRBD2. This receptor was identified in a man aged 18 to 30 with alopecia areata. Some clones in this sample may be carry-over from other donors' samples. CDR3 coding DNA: TGTGCCAGCAGCCCCCCGGGCGGGGGGGCCCCAGAGACCCAGTACTTC. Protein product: CASSPPGGGAPETQYF.